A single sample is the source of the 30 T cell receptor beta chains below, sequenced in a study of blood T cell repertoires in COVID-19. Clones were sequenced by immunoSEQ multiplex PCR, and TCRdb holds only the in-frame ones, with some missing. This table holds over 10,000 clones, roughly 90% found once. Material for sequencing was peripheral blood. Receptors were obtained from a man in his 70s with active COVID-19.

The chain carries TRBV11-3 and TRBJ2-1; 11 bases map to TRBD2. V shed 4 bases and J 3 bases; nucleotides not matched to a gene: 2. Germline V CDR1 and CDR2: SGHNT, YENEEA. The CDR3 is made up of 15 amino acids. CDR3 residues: CASSSGTSGYNEQFF. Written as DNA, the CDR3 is TGTGCCAGCAGCTCCGGGACTAGCGGCTACAATGAGCAGTTCTTC.

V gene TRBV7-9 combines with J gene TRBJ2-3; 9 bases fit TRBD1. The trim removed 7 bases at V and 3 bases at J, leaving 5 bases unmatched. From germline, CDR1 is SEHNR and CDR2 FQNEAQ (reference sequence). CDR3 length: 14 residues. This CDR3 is CASTGTGSTDTQYF. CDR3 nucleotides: TGTGCCAGCACAGGGACAGGGAGTACAGATACGCAGTATTTT.

DNA for the CDR3: TGTGCCAGCAGCGTAGGCGCTAGCGGGCTCACAGATACGCAGTATTTT. It encodes CASSVGASGLTDTQYF. V gene TRBV9 combines with J gene TRBJ2-3; 8 nucleotides match TRBD2. Losses at the gene ends were 0 bases for V and 2 bases for J; bases not matched to a gene: 5. Germline V lookup: CDR1 SGDLS, CDR2 YYNGEE. The CDR3 totals 16 residues.

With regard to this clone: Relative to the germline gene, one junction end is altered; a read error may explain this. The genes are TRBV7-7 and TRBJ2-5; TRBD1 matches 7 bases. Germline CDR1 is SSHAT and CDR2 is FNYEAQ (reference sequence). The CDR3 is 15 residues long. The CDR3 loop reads CASSFDGRGQETQYF. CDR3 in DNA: TGTGCTAGCAGCTTTGATGGCAGGGGGCAAGAGACCCAGTACTTC.

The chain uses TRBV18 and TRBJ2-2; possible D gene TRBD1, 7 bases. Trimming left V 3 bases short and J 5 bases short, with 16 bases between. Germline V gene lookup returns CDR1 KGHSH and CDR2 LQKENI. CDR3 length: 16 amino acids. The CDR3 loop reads CASSPPASGGTGELFF. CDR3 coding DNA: TGTGCCAGCTCACCCCCGGCGTCAGGGGGGACCGGGGAGCTGTTTTTT.

This CDR3 reads CASSLEGQGYGYTF. CDR3 coding DNA: TGCGCCAGCAGCTTGGAGGGGCAAGGCTATGGCTACACCTTC. The rearrangement joins TRBV5-1 to TRBJ1-2, with D possibly TRBD1 on 5 matching bases. The CDR3 totals 14 residues. V was trimmed by 0 bases and J by 4 bases, leaving 10 bases between them. CDR1 and CDR2 (germline): SGHRS, YFSETQ.

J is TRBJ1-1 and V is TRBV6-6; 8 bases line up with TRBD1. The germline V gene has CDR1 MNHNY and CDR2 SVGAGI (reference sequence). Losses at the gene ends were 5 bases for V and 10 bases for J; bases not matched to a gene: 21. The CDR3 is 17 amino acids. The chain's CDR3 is CASSPRQGSLLPGRAFF. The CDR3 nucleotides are TGTGCCAGCAGTCCTCGACAGGGGTCCCTCCTTCCAGGTCGAGCTTTCTTT.

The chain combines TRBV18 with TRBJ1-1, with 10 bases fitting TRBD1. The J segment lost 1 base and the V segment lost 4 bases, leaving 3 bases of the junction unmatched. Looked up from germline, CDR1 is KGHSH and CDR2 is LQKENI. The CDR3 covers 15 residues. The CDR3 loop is CASSLGQGGNTEAFF. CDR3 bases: TGTGCCAGCTCACTCGGACAGGGGGGGAACACTGAAGCTTTCTTT.

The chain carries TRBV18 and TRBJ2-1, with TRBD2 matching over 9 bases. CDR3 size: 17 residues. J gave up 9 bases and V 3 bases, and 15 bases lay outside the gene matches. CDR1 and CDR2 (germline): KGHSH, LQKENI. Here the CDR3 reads CASSPAMTTSGQVEQFF. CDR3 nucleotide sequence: TGTGCCAGCTCACCCGCCATGACGACTAGCGGCCAGGTTGAGCAGTTCTTC.

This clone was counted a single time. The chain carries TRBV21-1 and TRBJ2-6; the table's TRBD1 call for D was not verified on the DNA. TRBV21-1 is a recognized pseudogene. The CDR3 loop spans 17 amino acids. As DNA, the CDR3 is TGTGCCAGCAGGAAAGAGGGACAGGTCTCTGGGGCCAACGTCCTGACTTTC. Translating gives CASRKEGQVSGANVLTF.

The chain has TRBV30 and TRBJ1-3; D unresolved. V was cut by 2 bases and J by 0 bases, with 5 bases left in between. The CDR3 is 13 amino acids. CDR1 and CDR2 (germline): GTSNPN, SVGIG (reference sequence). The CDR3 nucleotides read TGTGCCTGGAGTATCCGCTCTGGAAACACCATATATTTT. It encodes CAWSIRSGNTIYF.

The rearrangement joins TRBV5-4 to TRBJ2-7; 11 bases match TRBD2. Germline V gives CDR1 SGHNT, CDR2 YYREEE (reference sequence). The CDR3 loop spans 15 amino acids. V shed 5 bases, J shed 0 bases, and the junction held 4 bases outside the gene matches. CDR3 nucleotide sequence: TGTGCCAGCAGAAGAACTAGCGGGAGCTCCTACGAGCAGTACTTC. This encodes CASRRTSGSSYEQYF.

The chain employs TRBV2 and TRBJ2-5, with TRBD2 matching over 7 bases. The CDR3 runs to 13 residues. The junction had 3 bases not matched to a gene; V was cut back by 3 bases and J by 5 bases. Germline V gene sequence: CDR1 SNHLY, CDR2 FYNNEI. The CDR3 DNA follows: TGTGCCAGCAGTGACGGGGGGAGGGAGACCCAGTACTTC. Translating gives CASSDGGRETQYF.

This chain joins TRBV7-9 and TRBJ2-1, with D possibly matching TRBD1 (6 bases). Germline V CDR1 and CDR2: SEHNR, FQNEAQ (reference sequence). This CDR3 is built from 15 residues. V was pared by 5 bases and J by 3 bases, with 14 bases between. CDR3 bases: TGTGCCAGCAGCCAACAGGGACCTGTCTACAATGAGCAGTTCTTC. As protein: CASSQQGPVYNEQFF.

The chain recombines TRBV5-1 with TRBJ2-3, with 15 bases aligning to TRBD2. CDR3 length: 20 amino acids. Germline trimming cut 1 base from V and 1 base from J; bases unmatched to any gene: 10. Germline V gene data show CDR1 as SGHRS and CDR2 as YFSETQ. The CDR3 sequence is CASSLMGLAGGRTGTDTQYF. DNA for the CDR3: TGCGCCAGCAGCTTGATGGGACTAGCGGGGGGCCGAACAGGCACAGATACGCAGTATTTT.

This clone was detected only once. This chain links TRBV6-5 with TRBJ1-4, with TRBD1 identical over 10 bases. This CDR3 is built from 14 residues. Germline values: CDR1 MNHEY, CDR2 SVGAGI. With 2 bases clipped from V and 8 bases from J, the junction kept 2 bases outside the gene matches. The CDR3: CASSYGTGEEKLFF. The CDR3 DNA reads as TGTGCCAGCAGTTACGGGACAGGGGAGGAAAAACTGTTTTTT.

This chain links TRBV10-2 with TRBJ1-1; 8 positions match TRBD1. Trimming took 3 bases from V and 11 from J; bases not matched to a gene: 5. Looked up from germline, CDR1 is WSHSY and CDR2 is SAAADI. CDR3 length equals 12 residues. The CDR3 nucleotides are TGCGCCAGCAGTGACAAGGACAGGGATGCTTTCTTT. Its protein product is CASSDKDRDAFF.

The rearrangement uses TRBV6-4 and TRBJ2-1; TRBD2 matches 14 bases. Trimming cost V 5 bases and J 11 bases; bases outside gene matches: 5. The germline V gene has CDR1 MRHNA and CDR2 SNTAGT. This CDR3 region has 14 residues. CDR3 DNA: TGTGCCAGCAGTACCGGGACTAGCGGGGGAAAGCAGTTCTTC. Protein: CASSTGTSGGKQFF.

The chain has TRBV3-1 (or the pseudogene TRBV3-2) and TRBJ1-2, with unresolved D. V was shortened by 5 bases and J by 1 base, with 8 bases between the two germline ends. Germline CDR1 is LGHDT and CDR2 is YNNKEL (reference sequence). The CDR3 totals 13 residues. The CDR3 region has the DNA TGTGCCAGCAGCGGTACAGATAACTATGGCTACACCTTC. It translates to CASSGTDNYGYTF.

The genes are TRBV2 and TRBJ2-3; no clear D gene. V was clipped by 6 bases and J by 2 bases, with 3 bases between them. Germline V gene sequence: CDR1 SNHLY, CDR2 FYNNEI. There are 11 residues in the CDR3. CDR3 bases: TGTGCCAGCAGCCACACAGATACGCAGTATTTT. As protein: CASSHTDTQYF.

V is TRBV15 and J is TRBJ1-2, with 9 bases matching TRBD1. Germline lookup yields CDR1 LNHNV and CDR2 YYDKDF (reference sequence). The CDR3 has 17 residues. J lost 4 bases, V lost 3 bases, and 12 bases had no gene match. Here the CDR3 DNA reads TGTGCCACCAGCAGGGGAACCGGGACAGGGTCTGTCTATGGCTACACCTTC. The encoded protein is CATSRGTGTGSVYGYTF.

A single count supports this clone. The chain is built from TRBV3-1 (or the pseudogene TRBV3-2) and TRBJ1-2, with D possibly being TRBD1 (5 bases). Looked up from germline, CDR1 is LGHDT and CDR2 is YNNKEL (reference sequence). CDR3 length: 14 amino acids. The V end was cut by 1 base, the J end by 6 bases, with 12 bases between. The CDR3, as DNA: TGTGCCAGCAGCCAAGTAGTTTCGGGGGATGGCTACACCTTC. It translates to CASSQVVSGDGYTF.

The chain's CDR3 is CASGLTPSSQFF. The CDR3 DNA reads as TGTGCTAGTGGTCTGACGCCGAGTAGCCAGTTCTTC. The chain is built from TRBV12-5 and TRBJ2-1; D uncertain. Trimming shortened V by 5 bases and J by 13 bases, and 15 bases separated the two germline ends. The germline V gene has CDR1 LGHNT and CDR2 FRNRAP. This CDR3 comprises 12 residues.

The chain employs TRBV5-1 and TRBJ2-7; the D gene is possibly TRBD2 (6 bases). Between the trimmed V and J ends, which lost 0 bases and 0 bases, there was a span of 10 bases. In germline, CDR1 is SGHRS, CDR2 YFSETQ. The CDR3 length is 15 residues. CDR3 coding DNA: TGCGCCAGCAGCTTGGGTGGGGGGAACTCCTACGAGCAGTACTTC. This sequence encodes CASSLGGGNSYEQYF.

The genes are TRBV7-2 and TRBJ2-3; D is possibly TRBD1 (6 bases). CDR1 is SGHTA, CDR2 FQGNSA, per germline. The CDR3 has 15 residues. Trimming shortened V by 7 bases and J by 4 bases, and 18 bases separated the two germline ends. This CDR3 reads CASNLLGAGADTQYF. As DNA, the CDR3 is TGTGCCAGCAACTTGTTGGGGGCCGGGGCAGATACGCAGTATTTT.

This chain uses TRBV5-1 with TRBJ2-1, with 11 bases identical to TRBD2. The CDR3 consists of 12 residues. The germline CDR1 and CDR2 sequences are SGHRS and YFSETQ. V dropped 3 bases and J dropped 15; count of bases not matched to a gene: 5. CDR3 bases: TGCGCCAGCAGCTCACCGGGACTAGCGGCGTTCTTC. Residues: CASSSPGLAAFF.

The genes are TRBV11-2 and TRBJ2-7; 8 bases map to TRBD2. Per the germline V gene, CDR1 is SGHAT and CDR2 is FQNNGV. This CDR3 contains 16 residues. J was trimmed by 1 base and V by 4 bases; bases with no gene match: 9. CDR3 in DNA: TGTGCCAGCAGCTACCCCCAGCGGGAGAATTCCTACGAGCAGTACTTC. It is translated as CASSYPQRENSYEQYF.

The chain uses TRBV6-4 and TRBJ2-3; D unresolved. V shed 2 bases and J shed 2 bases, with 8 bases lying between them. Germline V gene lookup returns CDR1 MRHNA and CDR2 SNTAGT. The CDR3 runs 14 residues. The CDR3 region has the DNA TGTGCCAGCAGTGACAACGGTTTCACAGATACGCAGTATTTT. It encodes CASSDNGFTDTQYF.

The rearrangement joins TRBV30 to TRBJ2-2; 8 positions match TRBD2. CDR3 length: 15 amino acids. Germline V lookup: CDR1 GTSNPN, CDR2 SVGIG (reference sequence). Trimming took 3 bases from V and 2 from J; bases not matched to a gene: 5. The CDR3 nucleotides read TGTGCCTGGAGGGTACTAGCGGCAAACACCGGGGAGCTGTTTTTT. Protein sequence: CAWRVLAANTGELFF. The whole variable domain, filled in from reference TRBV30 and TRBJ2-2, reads SQTIHQWPATLVQPVGSPLSLECTVEGTSNPNLYWYRQAAGRGLQLLFYSVGIGQISSEVPQNLSASRPQDRQFILSSKKLLLSDSGFYLCAWRVLAANTGELFFGEGSRLTVL.

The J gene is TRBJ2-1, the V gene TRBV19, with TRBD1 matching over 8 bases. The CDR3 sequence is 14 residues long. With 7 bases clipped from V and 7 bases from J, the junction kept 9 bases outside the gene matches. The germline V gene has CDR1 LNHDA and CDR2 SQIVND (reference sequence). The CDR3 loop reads CASTLDRGLNEQFF. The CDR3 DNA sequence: TGTGCCAGTACCCTCGACAGGGGTTTGAATGAGCAGTTCTTC.